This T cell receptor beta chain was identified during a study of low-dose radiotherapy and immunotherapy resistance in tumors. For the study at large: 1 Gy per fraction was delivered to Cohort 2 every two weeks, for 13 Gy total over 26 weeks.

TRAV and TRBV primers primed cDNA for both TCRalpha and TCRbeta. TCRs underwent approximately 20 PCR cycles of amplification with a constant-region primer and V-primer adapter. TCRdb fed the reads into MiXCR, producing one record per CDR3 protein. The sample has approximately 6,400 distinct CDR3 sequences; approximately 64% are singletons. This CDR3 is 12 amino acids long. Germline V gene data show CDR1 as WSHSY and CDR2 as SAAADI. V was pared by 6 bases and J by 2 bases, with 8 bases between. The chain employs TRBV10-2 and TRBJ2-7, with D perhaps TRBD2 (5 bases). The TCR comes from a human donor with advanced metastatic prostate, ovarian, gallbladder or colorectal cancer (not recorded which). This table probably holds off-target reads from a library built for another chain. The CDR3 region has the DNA TGCGCCAGCAGAGCGGCAACCTACGAGCAGTACTTC. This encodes CASRAATYEQYF.